This TCR beta chain was identified during a study of T cells expressing NK-cell markers (dated by TCRdb to the early 2020s). The study in broad terms: TCR beta-chain repertoires were profiled in sorted CD3+CD56+NKG2C+, CD3+CD56+NKG2C- and CD3+CD56-NKG2C+ T-cell subsets from several donors. Seven of the eight sequenced donors were HCMV-seropositive and one was HCMV-seronegative. The study sequenced eight donors, all healthy volunteers chosen at random: three men and five women. Libraries were sequenced as 2 x 150 bp reads on Illumina HiSeq 2000/2500, MiSeq or NextSeq. Overall study outcomes, separate from this receptor: Those dominant clonotypes were again the most abundant among CD3+CD56-NKG2C+ cells in a handful of donors, at roughly 28.3-65%. In several donors, the dominant CD3+CD56+NKG2C+ clonotypes were among the top 10 CD8+ clonotypes and accounted for about 1.0-7.0% of CD8+ T cells. It remained unclear whether the expanded NKG2C-expressing T cell clones were specific for HCMV antigens.

To determine HCMV serostatus, a commercial ELISA kit was used to detect HCMV-specific IgG in serum. Ficoll density gradient centrifugation was used to isolate peripheral blood mononuclear cells from blood. The CDR3 sequence holds 13 residues, the cysteine and phenylalanine included. The DNA is unrecorded. Sequencing was performed on an Illumina HiSeq 2000. TCR beta cDNA libraries were made by 5'RACE template switching that added a universal primer site and unique molecular identifiers. cDNA synthesis was primed from the TCR beta constant segment and was followed by two successive PCR amplification steps. Turning to the authors' computational methods: MIGEC was used to demultiplex reads and group the reads by UMI, and MiTCR was used to assemble and quantify clonotypes. To exclude erroneous sequences, any TCR cDNA sequence not supported by at least two reads was discarded. The tcR package was used for downstream repertoire analysis, with clonotypes matched between fractions based on CDR3 nucleotide sequence plus V segment. VDJmatch was used to annotate antigen specificity against VDJdb, with one amino acid substitution in CDR3 permitted. Following reprocessing of the reads by TCRdb, the data hold one row per CDR3 protein sequence and no DNA is available. TCRdb's processing, not the authors' own work, is the source of the V and J calls. The sample table records some 390,000 distinct CDR3 sequences. The top ten clonotypes cover approximately 11% of the sample.

Of note for this clonotype: Its antigen is currently not known.

Recombination connected TRBV12-3 or TRBV12-4 to TRBJ2-5; TCRdb reports TRBD2, a call that lacks DNA to check it against. The sequencing sample was made of blood T cells: a sorted CD56 or NKG2C T cell subset, CD4+ or CD8+ T cells, or bulk PBMC T cells (not recorded which). The source is a woman between 50 and 59 years old in good health. Donor details come from another sample of the same person, matched by shared clones. The CDR3 sequence is CASLRSPQETQYF.